These T cell receptor beta chains were read from a single sample in a study of radiation and T cells in renal cell carcinoma. Data came from immunoSEQ multiplex PCR; TCRdb stores just in-frame clones and leaves some out. The repertoire has approximately 63,000 clones, 65% to 80% of them found once; the top ten carry 7.3%. The sample was blood, taken from a patient whose treatment included radiotherapy and nephrectomy. The source is a man between 60 and 75 years old with renal cell carcinoma. CDR3s include the opening cysteine and the closing phenylalanine or tryptophan. The D gene is left open where the match is weak. Size is stated for part of the rows, as once, few or many counts, or as a class when the clone is expanded.

15 | . | . | TRBJ1-3 | TRBV30 | TGTGCCTGGAGCCAACCCAGGAGCTCTGGAAACACCATATATTTT | CAWSQPRSSGNTIYF
15 | . | . | TRBJ1-1 | TRBV27 | TGTGCCAGCAGTCGTGTGGTGGCGTTGAACACTGAAGCTTTCTTT | CASSRVVALNTEAFF
14 | . | . | TRBJ2-2 | TRBV18 | TGTGCCAGCTCACCAGAAGGGTCTAACGGGGAGCTGTTTTTT | CASSPEGSNGELFF
14 | few | TRBD1 | TRBJ1-1 | TRBV30 | TGTGCCTGGAGTTTTGGCAGGGGGGACACTGAAGCTTTCTTT | CAWSFGRGDTEAFF
14 | . | . | TRBJ2-7 | TRBV7-2 | TGTGCCAGCAGCTTAGTTGTGCAATCTGGCGAGCAGTACTTC | CASSLVVQSGEQYF
16 | . | . | TRBJ2-3 | TRBV5-6 | TGTGCCAGCAGCTTGCGGGGCAGGGGTGTAACAGATACGCAGTATTTT | CASSLRGRGVTDTQYF
13 | . | . | TRBJ1-1 | TRBV9 | TGTGCCAGCAGCCCCAACCGGTTTACTGAAGCTTTCTTT | CASSPNRFTEAFF
13 | . | . | TRBJ2-2 | TRBV15 | TGTGCCACCAGCCGAGGGGTCACCGGGGAGCTGTTTTTT | CATSRGVTGELFF
13 | . | . | TRBJ1-1 | TRBV19 | TGTGCCAGTAGTATTCGGGCACCCACTGAAGCTTTCTTT | CASSIRAPTEAFF
14 | . | . | TRBJ2-5 | TRBV13 | TGTGCCAGCAGCTTTTCGTCGAGACAAGAGACCCAGTACTTC | CASSFSSRQETQYF
15 | . | TRBD1 | TRBJ1-5 | TRBV28 | TGTGCCAGCACTAATACCCCTACAGGGGGTCAGCCCCAGCATTTT | CASTNTPTGGQPQHF
18 | . | TRBD2 | TRBJ2-2 | TRBV5-1 | TGCGCCAGCAGCTTGGCGGCTAGCGGGAGGGCGTACACCGGGGAGCTGTTTTTT | CASSLAASGRAYTGELFF
10 | . | . | TRBJ2-1 | TRBV20-1 | TGCAGTGCCAGAGGTGATGAGCAGTTCTTC | CSARGDEQFF
13 | . | . | TRBJ1-2 | TRBV10-3 | TGTGCCATCAGTGAACCGGGGGCTGAAGGCTACACCTTC | CAISEPGAEGYTF
19 | . | TRBD2 | TRBJ2-3 | TRBV2 | TGTGCCAGCGTTGGATCCTCTCCGGGACTAGCGGGAGCTGCAGATACGCAGTATTTT | CASVGSSPGLAGAADTQYF
14 | . | . | TRBJ1-5 | TRBV12-2 | TGTGCAAGTCGCTTGGGGGGGCAGAGGCAGCCCCAGCATTTT | CASRLGGQRQPQHF
16 | . | . | TRBJ2-6 | TRBV5-1 | TGCGCCAGCAGCTTGTTTCGACCCTCCGAAGACAACGTCCTGACTTTC | CASSLFRPSEDNVLTF
13 | . | . | TRBJ2-1 | TRBV10-1 | TGCGCCAGCAGTGCAACAGTGGGCCATGAGCAGTTCTTC | CASSATVGHEQFF
13 | . | . | TRBJ2-1 | TRBV11-2 | TGTGCCAGCAGCTTAGCGGGGAGGAATGAGCAGTTCTTC | CASSLAGRNEQFF
14 | . | . | TRBJ2-1 | TRBV7-6 | TGTGCCAGCAGCCGGAGGGGGGGAGACAATGAGCAGTTCTTC | CASSRRGGDNEQFF
15 | . | . | TRBJ1-6 | TRBV19 | TGTGCCAGTAGTGCACAGGCCGTATCAGCATCACCCCTCCACTTT | CASSAQAVSASPLHF
16 | . | . | TRBJ1-2 | TRBV11-2 | TGTGCCAGCAGCTTAGGGGTAGGGGTACGAGCGAATGGCTACACCTTC | CASSLGVGVRANGYTF
15 | . | TRBD1 | TRBJ1-4 | TRBV5-1 | TGCGCCAGCAGCGAAGGGACAGCGAGTAATGAAAAACTGTTTTTT | CASSEGTASNEKLFF
15 | . | TRBD1 | TRBJ1-4 | TRBV11-2 | TGTGCCAGCAGCCGACAGGGTGGCACTAATGAAAAACTGTTTTTT | CASSRQGGTNEKLFF
15 | . | . | TRBJ2-3 | TRBV5-1 | TGCGCCAGCACTCGGAGGGGGGGAGGCACAGATACGCAGTATTTT | CASTRRGGGTDTQYF
16 | . | TRBD2 | TRBJ2-1 | TRBV11-3 | TGTGCCAGCAGCAAGACTAGCGGGAGGGCCTACAATGAGCAGTTCTTC | CASSKTSGRAYNEQFF
15 | . | TRBD1 | TRBJ1-2 | TRBV27 | TGTGCCAGCAGTTGGGACAGCCATTTATTGGGCGGCTACACCTTC | CASSWDSHLLGGYTF
15 | . | TRBD1 | TRBJ1-4 | TRBV5-1 | TGCGCCAGCAGCTTGGGACAGGGAAAGGACGAAAAACTGTTTTTT | CASSLGQGKDEKLFF
15 | . | . | TRBJ2-1 | TRBV9 | TGTGCCAGCAGCCCCGCCTTCGGGAGCATAAATGAGCAGTTCTTC | CASSPAFGSINEQFF
15 | . | TRBD1 | TRBJ1-4 | TRBV6-1 | TGTGCCAGCAGGACGCCAGGGGGGGCGCTTGAAAAACTGTTTTTT | CASRTPGGALEKLFF
14 | . | TRBD1 | TRBJ1-2 | TRBV19 | TGTGCCAGTATCGAGACAGGGAGGAACTATGGCTACACCTTC | CASIETGRNYGYTF
13 | . | . | TRBJ2-5 | TRBV19 | TGTGCCAGTAGTAGCAGGGTCCAAGAGACCCAGTACTTC | CASSSRVQETQYF
14 | . | TRBD2 | TRBJ2-3 | TRBV29-1 | TGCAGCGTTGCCCTAGCGGGGGGTACAGATACGCAGTATTTT | CSVALAGGTDTQYF
14 | . | . | TRBJ1-2 | TRBV5-1 | TGCGCCAGCAGCATCCGGGACACTAACTATGGCTACACCTTC | CASSIRDTNYGYTF
15 | . | TRBD2 | TRBJ2-1 | TRBV6-1 | TGTGCCAGCAGACCCACTAGCGAGAAATACAATGAGCAGTTCTTC | CASRPTSEKYNEQFF
14 | once | . | TRBJ1-4 | TRBV14 | TGTGCCAGCAGCCAGAGTCGGTGGGAAGAAAAACTGTTTTTT | CASSQSRWEEKLFF
13 | . | TRBD2 | TRBJ2-5 | TRBV19 | TGTGCCAGTAGTATAGCGGGGGGAGAGACCCAGTACTTC | CASSIAGGETQYF
17 | . | TRBD2 | TRBJ2-1 | TRBV30 | TGTGCCTGGAGTATCCCCCCCACTAGCGGGGGGTACAATGAGCAGTTCTTC | CAWSIPPTSGGYNEQFF
13 | . | TRBD1 | TRBJ1-1 | TRBV19 | TGTGCCAGTAGTCGGGACAGGGGGCCTGAAGCTTTCTTT | CASSRDRGPEAFF
16 | . | TRBD2 | TRBJ2-5 | TRBV6-6 | TGTGCCAGCAGTTACTTCGGGACTAGCGGGGAAGAGACCCAGTACTTC | CASSYFGTSGEETQYF
18 | few | TRBD2 | TRBJ2-3 | TRBV25-1 | TGTGCCAGCAGTGAATCCAGAGGACTAGCGGGTTTCACAGATACGCAGTATTTT | CASSESRGLAGFTDTQYF
14 | . | . | TRBJ1-4 | TRBV5-1 | TGCGCCAGCAGCTTATCGGTGGAAGGTGAAAAACTGTTTTTT | CASSLSVEGEKLFF
12 | . | . | TRBJ1-2 | TRBV6-5 | TGTGCCACCTACAGCCTCAACTATGGCTACACCTTC | CATYSLNYGYTF
16 | . | . | TRBJ2-3 | TRBV7-9 | TGTGCCAGCAGCCCGGCGAGGGGGGAATTCACAGATACGCAGTATTTT | CASSPARGEFTDTQYF
15 | few | . | TRBJ2-2 | TRBV9 | TGTGCCAGCAGCACTCGTTCATCGAACACCGGGGAGCTGTTTTTT | CASSTRSSNTGELFF
12 | . | . | TRBJ2-7 | TRBV14 | TGTGCCAGCAGCCAAGCGGGGGCCGAGCAGTACTTC | CASSQAGAEQYF
14 | . | . | TRBJ2-2 | TRBV7-2 | TGTGCCAGCAGCTTAGGGTATCTAGACGGGGAGCTGTTTTTT | CASSLGYLDGELFF
13 | . | TRBD1 | TRBJ2-5 | TRBV27 | TGTGCCAGCAGCCCGGACAGGGACAGGACCCAGTACTTC | CASSPDRDRTQYF
18 | . | . | TRBJ2-5 | TRBV2 | TGTGCCAGCAGTGAAGCGCTTCTAGGACAACGGTACCAAGAGACCCAGTACTTC | CASSEALLGQRYQETQYF
11 | . | . | TRBJ2-7 | TRBV29-1 | TGCAGCGGGAAGCAGGGTTACGAGCAGTGCTTC | CSGKQGYEQCF
14 | . | . | TRBJ2-5 | TRBV5-6 | TGTGCCAGCAGCTTTGGAGGAGCCCAAGAGACCCAGTACTTC | CASSFGGAQETQYF
14 | . | TRBD1 | TRBJ2-7 | TRBV6-5 | TGTGCCAGCAGTCCAAGAATTACAGGGGTCGAGCAGTACTTC | CASSPRITGVEQYF
14 | . | . | TRBJ2-3 | TRBV6-1 | TGTGCCAGCAGACCACTAGCAGGCACAGATACGCAGTATTTT | CASRPLAGTDTQYF
14 | . | . | TRBJ2-5 | TRBV28 | TGTGCCAGCAGTTTAACAGGACTAAAAGAGACCCAGTACTTC | CASSLTGLKETQYF
13 | few | . | TRBJ1-4 | TRBV4-3 | TGCGCCAGCAGCCAAATGATAGGAGAAAAACTGTTTTTT | CASSQMIGEKLFF
16 | . | . | TRBJ2-3 | TRBV7-5 | TGTGCCAGAAGCCCTCAGACTAGCGGTAGCACAGATACGCAGTATTTT | CARSPQTSGSTDTQYF
14 | . | . | TRBJ2-3 | TRBV7-2 | TGTGCCAGCAGCTTATTGTGGGATACAGATACGCAGTATTTT | CASSLLWDTDTQYF
13 | . | . | TRBJ1-1 | TRBV7-2 | TGTGCCAGCAGCACCACAAGGAACACTGAAGCTTTCTTT | CASSTTRNTEAFF